These 29 T cell receptor beta chains came from one sample sequenced in a study of cytomegalovirus exposure and HLA in healthy donors. Assay used: immunoSEQ multiplex PCR; TCRdb lists only in-frame clones, some missing. The repertoire holds about 160,000 clones, with 86% as singletons. Source material: PBMCs. All receptors derive from a woman in her 30s in good health and CMV-seronegative.

The chain couples TRBV5-1 to TRBJ2-7; the D gene is possibly TRBD2 (5 bases). Per germline, CDR1 SGHRS and CDR2 YFSETQ. Trimming stripped 6 bases from V and 5 bases from J, with 9 bases between. The CDR3 covers 11 residues. This CDR3 reads CASIGGNEQYF. In DNA form, the CDR3 reads TGCGCCAGCATAGGAGGTAACGAGCAGTACTTC.

The rearrangement links TRBV19 to TRBJ2-7; D is uncertain. V was shortened by 4 bases and J by 3 bases, with 10 bases between the two germline ends. The germline V gene has CDR1 LNHDA and CDR2 SQIVND (reference sequence). The CDR3 runs 13 residues. The CDR3 nucleotides are TGTGCCAGTAGTAGGACCAGTAACTACGAGCAGTACTTC. Its protein product is CASSRTSNYEQYF. Variable domain in full (rest from reference TRBV19 and TRBJ2-7): DGGITQSPKYLFRKEGQNVTLSCEQNLNHDAMYWYRQDPGQGLRLIYYSQIVNDFQKGDIAEGYSVSREKKESFPLTVTSAQKNPTAFYLCASSRTSNYEQYFGPGTRLTVT.

The CDR3 is CASSPRAGPGPHNEQFF. In DNA, the CDR3 is TGTGCCAGCAGCCCCAGAGCCGGCCCGGGGCCACACAATGAGCAGTTCTTC. The gene calls are TRBV9 and TRBJ2-1; perhaps D is TRBD1 or TRBD2 (5 bases each). This CDR3 has 17 amino acids. Trimming removed 4 bases at V and 5 bases at J, with 22 bases between. The V gene's germline CDR1 is SGDLS and CDR2 YYNGEE.

The gene calls are TRBV5-1 and TRBJ2-1; D call uncertain. Trimming took off 1 base at V and 0 bases at J, with 11 bases between the two ends. The CDR3 is 16 residues long. CDR1 SGHRS and CDR2 YFSETQ come from the germline V gene. CDR3: CASSLQRRSSYNEQFF. In DNA form, the CDR3 reads TGCGCCAGCAGCTTGCAGCGACGGAGCTCCTACAATGAGCAGTTCTTC. The full variable domain, in which reference TRBV5-1 and TRBJ2-1 provide the parts outside the CDR3, is KAGVTQTPRYLIKTRGQQVTLSCSPISGHRSVSWYQQTPGQGLQFLFEYFSETQRNKGNFPGRFSGRQFSNSRSEMNVSTLELGDSALYLCASSLQRRSSYNEQFFGPGTRLTVL.

The CDR3 sequence: CASSFGGNQPQHF. CDR3 bases: TGCGCCAGCAGCTTCGGCGGCAATCAGCCCCAGCATTTT. The chain carries TRBV5-1 and TRBJ1-5; D not resolved. The V end was cut by 2 bases, the J end by 2 bases, with 5 bases between. CDR1 is SGHRS, CDR2 YFSETQ, per germline. The CDR3 runs 13 residues.

The J gene is TRBJ1-6, the V gene TRBV6-5; possible D gene TRBD1, 5 bases. The CDR3 covers 12 residues. V lost 8 bases and J 7 bases, leaving 9 bases between the germline ends. Germline CDR1 MNHEY, CDR2 SVGAGI. The CDR3 coding sequence is TGTGCCAGCCAGGGACCCAATTCACCCCTCCACTTT. It is translated as CASQGPNSPLHF.

The chain employs TRBV5-1 and TRBJ2-5, with D possibly being TRBD1 (5 bases). V was pared by 1 base and J by 2 bases, with 12 bases between. The CDR3 loop spans 15 amino acids. Germline V gives CDR1 SGHRS, CDR2 YFSETQ. The CDR3 coding sequence is TGCGCCAGCAGCTTGAGCGCAGGGCCGCAAGAGACCCAGTACTTC. It yields the protein CASSLSAGPQETQYF.

Here the CDR3 reads CASSLLSGFGGNEQFF. Written as DNA, the CDR3 is TGTGCCAGCAGTTTATTATCGGGGTTTGGGGGAAATGAGCAGTTCTTC. The V and J genes are TRBV27 and TRBJ2-1, with D tentatively TRBD1 or TRBD2 (5 bases each). The CDR3 has 16 residues. Germline loops: CDR1 MNHEY, CDR2 SMNVEV (reference sequence). The V and J ends lost 1 base and 7 bases respectively, with 17 bases between them.

The genes are TRBV5-6 and TRBJ1-1; D unresolved. Per germline, CDR1 SGHDT and CDR2 YYEEEE. The CDR3 contains 13 residues. V lost 3 bases to trimming and J lost 1 base, with 7 bases between them. This CDR3 is CASSSGWNTEAFF. DNA of the CDR3: TGTGCCAGCAGCTCAGGATGGAACACTGAAGCTTTCTTT.

The V and J genes are TRBV7-2 and TRBJ2-7, with D possibly being TRBD2 (7 bases). V lost 1 base and J 0 bases, leaving 22 bases between the germline ends. Germline V gene sequence: CDR1 SGHTA, CDR2 FQGNSA. CDR3 length: 19 residues. In DNA form, the CDR3 reads TGTGCCAGCAGCTTAGTTTTAACCGGCGCGGGGGCGTTCTCCTACGAGCAGTACTTC. This translates into CASSLVLTGAGAFSYEQYF.

This clone was found a few times. The chain has TRBV27 and TRBJ2-7; D gene unclear. This CDR3 is 15 amino acids long. Looked up from germline, CDR1 is MNHEY and CDR2 is SMNVEV (reference sequence). V was clipped by 5 bases and J by 3 bases, with 17 bases between them. In DNA form, the CDR3 reads TGTGCCAGCAGTCCCCTCGCCAGCTCCCACTACGAGCAGTACTTC. This encodes CASSPLASSHYEQYF.

The J gene is TRBJ2-2, the V gene TRBV6-5, with D possibly TRBD1 on 6 matching bases. This CDR3 has 16 residues. V lost 4 bases to trimming and J lost 2 bases, with 14 bases between them. Germline lookup yields CDR1 MNHEY and CDR2 SVGAGI. CDR3 loop: CASSSPGTSNTGELFF. The DNA of the CDR3 is TGTGCCAGCAGTTCTCCCGGGACAAGTAACACCGGGGAGCTGTTTTTT.

The rearrangement joins TRBV11-2 to TRBJ1-1, with a weak D call TRBD1 (5 bases). The CDR3 has 14 residues. Germline V gene data show CDR1 as SGHAT and CDR2 as FQNNGV. V dropped 10 bases and J dropped 0 bases, with 15 bases sitting between them. Here the CDR3 reads CATHRSPMNTEAFF. The CDR3 DNA follows: TGTGCCACCCACAGGTCCCCGATGAACACTGAAGCTTTCTTT.

This chain uses TRBV7-2 with TRBJ2-3; 9 bases map to TRBD2. The CDR3 loop spans 18 amino acids. V gave up 3 bases and J gave up 0 bases; unmatched junction bases: 10. Per the germline V gene, CDR1 is SGHTA and CDR2 is FQGNSA. Here the CDR3 reads CASSFRLAGTTSTDTQYF. Written as DNA, the CDR3 is TGTGCCAGCAGCTTTAGGCTAGCGGGGACCACTAGCACAGATACGCAGTATTTT.

This chain joins TRBV5-1 and TRBJ2-7, with a tentative D call TRBD2 (7 bases). Germline assignment: CDR1 SGHRS and CDR2 YFSETQ. V lost 3 bases, J lost 5 bases, and 15 bases lay in between. The CDR3 is made up of 14 amino acids. This chain's CDR3 is CASSYVGGGNEQYF. In DNA form, the CDR3 reads TGCGCCAGCAGCTATGTTGGGGGGGGCAACGAGCAGTACTTC.

This clone was counted only a few times. V gene TRBV7-2 combines with J gene TRBJ2-3, with 12 positions matching TRBD1. The CDR3 consists of 18 residues. In germline, CDR1 is SGHTA, CDR2 FQGNSA. J gave up 1 base and V 5 bases, and 10 bases lay outside the gene matches. The CDR3 sequence is CASSLGRGDRGRTDTQYF. The CDR3 coding sequence is TGTGCCAGCAGCCTCGGGCGGGGGGACAGGGGGCGCACAGATACGCAGTATTTT.

CDR3 sequence reads: CASSYVLLGAYGYTF. CDR3 sequence (DNA): TGTGCCAGCAGTTACGTGTTATTAGGGGCCTATGGCTACACCTTC. This chain links TRBV6-8 with TRBJ1-2, with TRBD1 as a possible D gene (5 bases). Germline lookup yields CDR1 MNHGY and CDR2 SAAAGT. The CDR3 contains 15 residues. Trimming cost V 2 bases and J 4 bases, with 14 bases left between them.

The chain carries TRBV6-1 and TRBJ1-1; D is undetermined. The CDR3 has 13 residues. CDR1 and CDR2 from the germline V gene are MNHNS and SASEGT. V was clipped by 7 bases and J by 3 bases, with 12 bases between them. CDR3 residues: CASKVVRDTEAFF. CDR3 DNA: TGTGCCAGCAAAGTCGTGAGGGACACTGAAGCTTTCTTT.

V and J are TRBV9 and TRBJ1-1; TRBD1 is a possible D gene (6 bases). V was shortened by 2 bases and J by 5 bases, with 13 bases between the two germline ends. The CDR3 sequence is 14 residues long. Germline V lookup: CDR1 SGDLS, CDR2 YYNGEE. CDR3 DNA: TGTGCCAGCAGCGTGGGGTCAGGGGTAACTGAAGCTTTCTTT. The encoded protein is CASSVGSGVTEAFF.

V gene TRBV15 combines with J gene TRBJ1-5; a weak D match, TRBD1 (5 bases). V was shortened by 2 bases and J by 3 bases, with 14 bases between the two germline ends. The CDR3 runs 16 residues. Germline V lookup: CDR1 LNHNV, CDR2 YYDKDF (reference sequence). The CDR3 DNA reads as TGTGCCACCAGCAGAAGACGGGACGGCAACAATCAGCCCCAGCATTTT. This sequence encodes CATSRRRDGNNQPQHF.

This clone is a singleton in its sample. The chain carries TRBV6-1 and TRBJ2-7; D is unresolved. V lost 4 bases, J lost 6 bases, and 10 bases lay in between. This CDR3 spans 12 amino acids. The germline gives CDR1 MNHNS, CDR2 SASEGT. The CDR3 here is CASSGQVAEQYF. The CDR3 DNA reads TGTGCCAGCAGTGGGCAGGTGGCCGAGCAGTACTTC.

The genes are TRBV5-1 and TRBJ2-5, with unresolved D. The CDR3 is 13 residues long. Trimming removed 5 bases at V and 3 bases at J, with 11 bases between. CDR1 SGHRS and CDR2 YFSETQ come from the germline V gene. The CDR3 region is CASRESIKETQYF. The CDR3 nucleotides are TGCGCCAGCAGAGAATCTATCAAAGAGACCCAGTACTTC.

V usage is TRBV11-2 and J usage is TRBJ2-7, with D possibly matching TRBD2 (5 bases). The CDR3 spans 15 residues. Germline V lookup: CDR1 SGHAT, CDR2 FQNNGV. Deletions cut 5 bases from V and 0 bases from J, with 14 bases between. The DNA of the CDR3 is TGTGCCAGCAGCCCCCGTATAGGGAGCTCCTACGAGCAGTACTTC. Translation: CASSPRIGSSYEQYF.

This chain links TRBV6-6 with TRBJ2-1, with 7 bases identical to TRBD1. This CDR3 is 15 amino acids long. V gave up 6 bases and J gave up 7 bases; unmatched junction bases: 12. In germline, CDR1 is MNHNY, CDR2 SVGAGI (reference sequence). CDR3 in amino acids: CASSAGTVNPNEQFF. CDR3 in DNA: TGTGCCAGCAGCGCCGGGACAGTTAATCCGAATGAGCAGTTCTTC.

This chain links TRBV30 with TRBJ2-1; tentatively, D is TRBD1 (5 bases). Germline V gives CDR1 GTSNPN, CDR2 SVGIG (reference sequence). This CDR3 contains 12 residues. The V and J ends lost 2 bases and 4 bases respectively, with 6 bases between them. For the CDR3, the DNA is TGTGCCTGGAGTAGGGGATACAATGAGCAGTTCTTC. This encodes CAWSRGYNEQFF.

This clone was seen a handful of times. This rearrangement joins TRBV5-5 to TRBJ2-1; TRBD2 might be the D (5 bases). Germline CDR1 and CDR2: SGHKS and YYEKEE (reference sequence). V lost 4 bases and J lost 4, with 9 bases in between. The CDR3 is made up of 13 amino acids. CDR3 nucleotide sequence: TGTGCCAGCAGCATGCCGGGGTACAATGAGCAGTTCTTC. It specifies CASSMPGYNEQFF.

V usage is TRBV5-6 and J usage is TRBJ1-1; D remains unclear. The germline gives CDR1 SGHDT, CDR2 YYEEEE. CDR3 length: 11 residues. The ends were cut back, 0 bases at V and 7 bases at J, with 4 bases in the middle. CDR3 DNA sequence: TGTGCCAGCAGCTTGGGCAGTGAAGCTTTCTTT. Translated: CASSLGSEAFF.

As to this clone: The DNA is left out, because the CDR3 cannot be placed on it with certainty; the CDR3 is given as TCRdb lists it. V and J are TRBV7-9 and TRBJ2-3; TRBD1, the table's D call, lacks a check against the DNA. The CDR3 is 16 amino acids long, termini counted. CDR1 and CDR2 from the germline V gene are SEHNR and FQNEAQ (reference sequence). The CDR3 is CASILGPGLGSDTQYF.

The chain links TRBV5-4 to TRBJ2-7; TRBD2 matches at 8 bases. Germline V CDR1 and CDR2: SGHNT, YYREEE (reference sequence). Germline trimming cut 1 base from V and 0 bases from J; bases unmatched to any gene: 9. The CDR3 consists of 17 residues. CDR3 loop: CASSLRPSGPLSYEQYF. CDR3 DNA: TGTGCCAGCAGCTTGAGGCCTAGCGGGCCGCTCTCCTACGAGCAGTACTTC. Full variable domain (missing parts from reference TRBV5-4 and TRBJ2-7): ETGVTQSPTHLIKTRGQQVTLRCSSQSGHNTVSWYQQALGQGPQFIFQYYREEENGRGNFPPRFSGLQFPNYSSELNVNALELDDSALYLCASSLRPSGPLSYEQYFGPGTRLTVT.